This TCR beta chain originates from a study of T cells in tumors after PD-1 blockade. General study findings and limits: Some novel exhausted tumor clones appeared in pre-treatment blood, suggesting peripheral recruitment. Two pre-treatment samples showed no clonal replacement between them.

This clone was observed a handful of times. Its specificity is unknown. Input was about 600 ng to 6,004 ng of genomic DNA from tumor or blood. Sequencing was performed with immunoSEQ multiplex PCR; in TCRdb, only in-frame clones are kept and a portion is missing. The sample has approximately 8,100 clones, 55% to 75% seen once. The receptor was isolated from a human donor with basal cell carcinoma. Sequenced material: tumor tissue, taken after anti-PD-1 treatment.

The CDR3 is CASSPQRGDLYEQYF. CDR3 nucleotides: TGCGCCAGCAGCCCGCAGCGGGGCGATCTGTACGAGCAGTACTTC. This rearrangement joins TRBV4-1 to TRBJ2-7; TRBD2 matches at 7 bases. Germline CDR1 and CDR2: MGHRA and YSYEKL. V shed 4 bases and J 4 bases; nucleotides not matched to a gene: 10. The CDR3 is made up of 15 amino acids.